This T cell receptor (beta chain) emerged from a study of shared clonotypes between healthy human individuals. Naive CD8 cells, CD45RO-negative and positively selected for CCR7, excluded terminally differentiated effector memory CD45RA+ cells. Germline V gene data show CDR1 as MDHEN and CDR2 as SYDVKM. Deletions cut 6 bases from V and 5 bases from J, with 16 bases between. The CDR3 loop spans 15 amino acids. Repertoires were generated with immunoSEQ multiplex PCR, while TCRdb's copy carries only in-frame clones and drops some. The sample consists of about 2 million clones, around 96% of them appearing once.

The sequencing sample was made of naive CD8+ T cells sorted from blood. The V gene is TRBV28, the J gene TRBJ1-4; D is undetermined. This clonotype originated in a man aged 18 to 29 in good health. The CDR3 loop reads CASSLIGRTNEKLFF. The DNA of the CDR3 is TGTGCCAGCAGCCTGATTGGCAGAACAAATGAAAAACTGTTTTTT. Variable domain in full (rest from reference TRBV28 and TRBJ1-4): DVKVTQSSRYLVKRTGEKVFLECVQDMDHENMFWYRQDPGLGLRLIYFSYDVKMKEKGDIPEGYSVSREKKERFSLILESASTNQTSMYLCASSLIGRTNEKLFFGSGTQLSVL.